This entry lists 2 T cell receptor beta chains sequenced from one sample in a study of T cells after somatic rescue of genetic block. Assay used: immunoSEQ multiplex PCR; TCRdb lists only in-frame clones, some missing. Among roughly 51,000 clones listed, 96% were seen once. Sequencing was done on a sample of peripheral blood mononuclear cells (PBMCs). All receptors come from a child younger than two.

The gene calls are TRBV5-1 and TRBJ2-7, with D perhaps TRBD1 (5 bases). CDR1 is SGHRS and CDR2 is YFSETQ in the germline V gene. CDR3 length equals 14 residues. The V end lost 1 base, the J end lost 0 bases, and 8 bases lay between the germline ends. The CDR3 loop reads CASSLSGASYEQYF. As DNA, the CDR3 is TGCGCCAGCAGCTTGAGTGGGGCCTCCTACGAGCAGTACTTC.

The V and J genes are TRBV28 and TRBJ2-7, with 8 bases matching TRBD1. Germline-derived CDR1 and CDR2 are MDHEN and SYDVKM. The CDR3 runs to 14 residues. The ends lost 3 bases at V and 7 bases at J; junction bases unmatched: 8. CDR3: CASSFARGLREQYF. Written as DNA, the CDR3 is TGTGCCAGCAGTTTCGCCAGGGGGCTTCGGGAGCAGTACTTC.